This TCR beta chain is drawn from a study of cytomegalovirus exposure and HLA in healthy donors (dated by TCRdb to 2016 to 2017). Turning to the overall study: According to an earlier analysis of 450 to 650 of the donors, roughly 180 million T cells yielded roughly 110 million unique TCR beta sequences and around 280 Gb of sequence data. An early release that covered more than 550 HLA-typed donors contained approximately 300 gigabases of sequencing data and tens of millions of unique TCR sequences. Of the roughly 400 genotyped donors, 81% were placed in the genetic ancestry cluster associated with self-reported Caucasian donors. The study was designed to test whether signatures of past pathogen exposure could be identified by cataloging public T cell receptors. The study used immunosequencing to profile the T cell repertoires of approximately 650 subjects and linked those repertoires to cytomegalovirus serostatus. In addition to the first cohort of approximately 670 subjects, a separate validation cohort of approximately 130 different subjects was used. High-throughput TCR immunosequencing, statistical association of individual TCRs with disease status, and machine learning were combined to predict cytomegalovirus infection status. A later analysis re-examined previously published TCR beta repertoires from just over 650 donors and added high-resolution HLA genotyping to investigate patterns of TCR occurrence. Rather than drawing on any new phenotypic data, the later analysis identified candidate immune exposures from TCR beta sequences and the way those sequences occurred across donors. To decide whether each TCR beta V gene segment behaved as functional or pseudogenic, an earlier analysis of nearly 600 of the donors relied on high-throughput TCR beta sequencing. Donor age, sex, ethnicity and CMV serostatus were compiled together with the repertoire data. In a later genetic analysis, genome-wide SNP genotypes for about 65% of the 666 donors were used, and that subset was treated as a discovery cohort. Every discovery cohort repertoire had been produced on one sequencing platform. Class I and class II HLA loci were covered by the typing at four-digit resolution. The number of typed donors differed by locus: 629-630 for A, B, C, DRB1 and DQB1; some 500 for DQA1; over 600 for DPA1; and roughly 450 for DPB1. Roughly 5 DR-DQ haplotypes were treated as single units for association and clustering because of strong linkage in the cohort. Among 398 genotyped donors of the cohort, an average of around 250,000 unique TCR beta nucleotide sequences was sequenced per donor, of which about 20% were non-productive.

Broader findings and caveats from the paper: In vitro tests confirmed that a few of the cytomegalovirus-associated TCR beta chains recognize cytomegalovirus antigens. It was suggested by the authors that the approach could potentially be generalized to other disease states and immunological phenotypes. Because some donors lacked HLA typing at each locus, the association tests relied only on the typed subset. When HLA alleles, especially DR and DQ, strongly co-occurred, TCR associations were difficult to assign to individual alleles. The sequencing pipeline was judged likely to have produced a cluster of highly shared sequence variants as a technical artifact. For the cohort, immune exposure information was limited to CMV serostatus. A further reported finding was that TCR beta sequences accurately predicted the HLA-A and HLA-B alleles for most subjects in the first cohort. An earlier analysis of approximately 540 of the donors showed that most TCR beta V segments appeared in productive rearrangements either about 87% or about 30% of the time, which broadly matched IMGT annotations. A total of around 150 TCR beta chains were listed by the study as associated with cytomegalovirus. Most CMV-associated TCR beta chains appeared to be HLA-restricted in a later analysis, and the HLA associations seemed to be driven largely by CMV exposure. In both the original and validation cohorts, the classifier was reported to diagnose cytomegalovirus status with high specificity and sensitivity. Specific HLA alleles were associated with 15,000 to 20,000 TCR beta sequences at a false discovery rate of 0.05 in a later analysis. Presence/absence analyses assumed roughly uniform sequencing depth across donors, an assumption that may not hold. According to a later genetic analysis, donors in an Asian-associated ancestry cluster had fewer N-insertions in productive TCRs than the approximately 690-donor mean. This cohort had only TCR beta chains sequenced, and the lack of alpha or paired-chain data limited which features could be detected. The earlier analysis of some 560 of the donors excluded roughly 17 rarely observed V segments, including chromosome 9 orphons, because counts were too low. According to a later analysis, TCR association rates differed among HLA loci, with DRB1 alleles showing the most associated TCRs and HLA-C alleles showing the fewest. In a later analysis, HLA-associated TCR beta chains were found to be more clonally expanded and to have lower generation probabilities than equally common non-associated chains. Most TCR sequences were observed very rarely across donors, whereas some public TCRs were present in many individuals. In a later analysis, several top co-occurrence clusters were reported to appear linked to parvovirus B19, influenza, CMV and Epstein-Barr virus. In a later genetic analysis, a missense DCLRE1C variant was associated with V-gene and J-gene trimming of TCR beta chains, and the association was replicated in an independent cohort. Linkage disequilibrium might explain the correlated functional status among segregating V segments, but an unknown experimental factor could not be excluded.

The receptor library was made with the immunoSEQ multiplex PCR assay. For the multiplex PCR, a mixture combining 60 forward primers for TCR Vbeta segments and 13 reverse primers for TCR Jbeta segments was used. The CDR3 region of rearranged TCR beta genes was amplified from genomic DNA by a multiplex PCR assay. The Illumina HiSeq System was used to sequence the amplified TCR beta libraries as 87-base-pair reads. From the authors' description of their analysis: A later analysis counted tens of millions of unique TCR beta chains across the 550 to 800 repertoires, and approximately 11 million of these chains were shared by at least two donors. A nearest-neighbor algorithm error-corrected the raw reads and collapsed the reads into unique sequences, merging closely related sequences to remove PCR and sequencing errors. CDR3 sequences were aligned to IMGT reference sequences to assign V, D and J gene segments. Each retained sequence needed at least a six-nucleotide match to both a V gene segment and a J gene segment. Rearrangements were classified as productive when the CDR3 lacked stop codons and remained in frame with V and J, and all other rearrangements were classified as non-productive. CDR3 was defined according to IMGT convention as the region running from the second conserved V-encoded cysteine to the conserved J-encoded phenylalanine. In an earlier analysis of some 550 of the donors, sequences lacking an unambiguous match to a single V gene segment were excluded. An earlier analysis of several hundred of the donors classified V segments as functional when productive rearrangements were above 56.7% and as segregating when the standard deviation between donors was above 5%. A statistical classification framework was developed to diagnose cytomegalovirus status using the catalog of TCR beta chain sequences. In a later analysis, TCR nucleotide sequences were compared against IMGT/GENE-DB human TR gene sequences so that V and J genes could be assigned. The TCRdist pipeline was used in a later analysis to assign CDR3 sequences and most-parsimonious VDJ recombination scenarios. In a later analysis, each TCR beta chain was defined by its CDR3 amino acid sequence together with its V-gene family, and reads without a unique V-gene family were excluded. To address suspected cross-contamination and a sequencing artifact, a later analysis removed roughly 640 highly shared, low-generation-probability nucleotide sequences. In a later analysis, a clonal expansion index for each public chain was calculated from normalized within-repertoire ranks of inferred template counts. In a later analysis, generation probabilities were computed using a VDJ recombination model fitted to out-of-frame rearrangements, and the results were checked against IGoR. A later analysis scored TCR-TCR, TCR-HLA and TCR-CMV co-occurrence with hypergeometric tests, applying a repertoire-size bias correction to TCR pairs. False discovery rates were estimated in a later analysis by permuting HLA or CMV assignments 20 times. In a later analysis, co-occurring TCRs were grouped using DBSCAN, and TCRdist sequence similarity was added for clustering within HLA-allele-positive subsets. Repertoires with fewer than 30,000 or more than 120,000 public chains were left out of co-occurrence clustering, as were five repertoires with anomalous nucleotide sharing. Here the immuneACCESS table is served through TCRdb, limited to in-frame sequences with V and J called. Missing clones are a known gap in these copies; in checked studies unresolved V genes cover under half, and the rest lacks a known reason. V and J calls and clone size are as listed in that table; D and trimming were resolved from the DNA. Across this sample there are about 150,000 clones, with more than 7.5% seen only once. The ten largest clones take up approximately 1.9% of the sample.

This clone was found a few times. Its target antigen remains unknown. No base-level quality is on record; no much larger clone is a single base apart. The cohort was made up of 666 healthy bone marrow donors. All cohort members were sampled while nominally healthy, although unrecorded immune exposures were likely present. The donor tested CMV seronegative, placing the donor among the 350 or so seronegative members of the cohort. Each donor provided a peripheral blood sample, and peripheral blood mononuclear cells were used for TCR beta sequencing. Genomic DNA extraction from the blood cell samples was performed with the Qiagen DNeasy Blood Extraction Kit. The sample taken for sequencing was PBMCs. The receptor was derived from a man aged 50 to 60 in good health and CMV-seronegative.

The nucleotides are TGCGCCAGCAGCCAAGATATTCAGGGGAAGGACACTGAAGCTTTCTTT. Its translation reads: CASSQDIQGKDTEAFF. The chain uses TRBV4-1 and TRBJ1-1, and TRBD1 may be the D gene, going by 6 matching bases. The CDR1 and CDR2 encoded by the germline V gene are MGHRA and YSYEKL. The junction shows trimming of 0 bases on V and 3 bases on J, plus 14 bases between the germline ends. Inclusive of the bounding cysteine and phenylalanine, the CDR3 is 16 residues long. The read is trimmed to its CDR3 DNA, 48 bases read in frame from base 1.